This T cell receptor (beta chain) emerged from a study of cytomegalovirus exposure and HLA in healthy donors. The CDR3 has 14 residues. Trimming cost V 5 bases and J 4 bases, with 12 bases left between them. Germline CDR1 MNHEY, CDR2 SVGAGI. The donors gave bone marrow, and they were healthy. Primers: 60 Vbeta forward and 13 Jbeta reverse. The data were produced by immunoSEQ multiplex PCR, yet TCRdb's version contains in-frame clones alone and is incomplete. The table has about 180,000 clones, 80% seen once. Sequencing was carried out using PBMCs. V gene TRBV6-5 combines with J gene TRBJ2-4; D is possibly TRBD1 (5 bases). The sequence derives from a man aged 25-40 years in good health and CMV-seropositive. This chain's CDR3 is CASSPTVTKNIQYF. The CDR3 nucleotides are TGTGCCAGCAGTCCGACAGTTACTAAAAACATTCAGTACTTC.